This TCR beta chain was recovered during a study of T cells in Graves' hyperthyroidism and ophthalmopathy. As for the study in general: Peripheral blood was collected at initial diagnosis, before any treatment.

It was RNA transcripts that yielded the amplified TCR beta CDR3 regions. Using the HTBI primer set, a first-round RT-PCR was run on the TCR CDR3. TCRdb called the multiplex PCR reads again in MiXCR, with one record for every CDR3 protein. The data hold fewer than 500,000 distinct CDR3 sequences, with approximately 12% observed a single time. In its sample, this clonotype was seen many times. The sequencing sample was made of blood. The TCR sequence derives from a man aged 25-45 years with Graves' hyperthyroidism that later progressed to Graves' ophthalmopathy.

CDR3 loop: CASSPGGWDTEAFF. The CDR3, as DNA: TGCGCCAGCAGCCCAGGGGGGTGGGACACTGAAGCTTTCTTT. The chain recombines TRBV5-1 with TRBJ1-1; 7 nucleotides match TRBD1. The CDR3 is 14 amino acids. Trimming at V came to 4 bases and at J to 3 bases, leaving 6 bases not matched to a gene. CDR1 is SGHRS, CDR2 YFSETQ, per germline.